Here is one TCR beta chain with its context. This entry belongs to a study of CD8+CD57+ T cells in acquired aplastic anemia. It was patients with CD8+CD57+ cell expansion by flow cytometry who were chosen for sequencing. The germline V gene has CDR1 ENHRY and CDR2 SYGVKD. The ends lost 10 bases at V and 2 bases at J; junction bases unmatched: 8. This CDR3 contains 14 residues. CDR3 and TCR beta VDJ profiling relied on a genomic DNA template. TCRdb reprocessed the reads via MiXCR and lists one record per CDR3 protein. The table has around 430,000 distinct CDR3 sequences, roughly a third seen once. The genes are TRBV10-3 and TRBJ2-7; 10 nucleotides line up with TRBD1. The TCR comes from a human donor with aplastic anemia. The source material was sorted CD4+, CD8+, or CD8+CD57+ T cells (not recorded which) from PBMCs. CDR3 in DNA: TGTGCCACACCGGGACAGGGGATAACCTACGAGCAGTACTTC. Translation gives CATPGQGITYEQYF.